The 5 T cell receptor beta chains listed next were all sequenced from one sample in a study of human T cells and chemical hapten exposure. Indicated time point: pre-sensitization, week 0. Treatment defined: therapeutic diphenylcyclopropenone sensitization with weekly scalp DPC. TCRdb called the RACE reads again in MiXCR, with one record for every CDR3 protein. The sample yields tens of thousands of distinct CDR3 sequences, 9.6% seen once. The sequencing here drew on whole blood, taken in connection with sensitization to the hapten diphenylcyclopropenone (DPC). The receptors stem from a woman aged 40-49 years with alopecia areata. Some clones in this sample may be carry-over from other donors' samples.

This clonotype was seen repeatedly, ten times or more. V usage is TRBV12-3 or TRBV12-4 and J usage is TRBJ1-6; D uncertain. The CDR3 spans 12 residues. Trimming took 6 bases from V and 10 from J, leaving 10 bases between them. The DNA for the CDR3 is TGTGCCAGCAGAAAACACGGGTCACCCCTCCACTTT. Its translation is CASRKHGSPLHF.

This clonotype was counted a few times. The gene calls are TRBV18 and TRBJ1-3; D possibly corresponds to TRBD1 (5 bases). V lost 3 bases and J 0 bases, leaving 9 bases between the germline ends. Germline assignment: CDR1 KGHSH and CDR2 LQKENI. The length of the CDR3 is 15 residues. CDR3 nucleotide sequence: TGTGCCAGCTCACCGCGACAGAGCTCTGGAAACACCATATATTTT. Translated: CASSPRQSSGNTIYF.

For this clonotype: At one of its ends the junction is not consistent with the germline gene, which may arise from a read error. The chain carries TRBV7-7 and TRBJ2-5; TRBD2 is a possible D gene (5 bases). There are 14 residues in the CDR3. Germline V gives CDR1 SSHAT, CDR2 FNYEAQ (reference sequence). CDR3 sequence reads: CASSPGIFDETQYF. CDR3 DNA sequence: TGTGCTAGCAGCCCCGGGATTTTCGACGAGACCCAGTACTTC.

This clonotype was observed many times. J is TRBJ1-2 and V is TRBV16, with 7 bases lining up with TRBD1. This CDR3 comprises 15 residues. CDR1 is KGHSY and CDR2 is FQNENV in the germline V gene. The trim removed 2 bases at V and 4 bases at J, leaving 7 bases unmatched. The CDR3 DNA reads as TGTGCCAGCAGCCAAGTCCAGACAGGGACCTATGGCTACACCTTC. It translates to CASSQVQTGTYGYTF.

This clonotype was recorded a few times. The CDR3 region is CASTKAQVAGVSGELFF. The CDR3 DNA is TGTGCCAGCACCAAAGCCCAAGTAGCGGGGGTGTCGGGGGAGCTGTTTTTT. This sequence joins TRBV6-7 and TRBJ2-2; 9 nucleotides agree with TRBD2. TRBV6-7 is treated as an ORF (open reading frame) with a function not yet certain. This CDR3 spans 17 amino acids. J lost 8 bases, V lost 7 bases, and 17 bases had no gene match.